This TCR beta chain was identified in a study of T cell responses to AZD1222 COVID-19 vaccine. Study overall: Doses given second, at about 4 or about 12 weeks, were pooled. The study, taken as a whole, reports: Repertoire samples came only from after the peak T cell response. Clonal diversity may have been underestimated in mostly white British donors.

The data were produced by immunoSEQ multiplex PCR, yet TCRdb's version contains in-frame clones alone and is incomplete. Of 150,000 or so clones listed, about 93% are singletons. In the case of this clone: Its target is not known.

The V end lost 4 bases, the J end lost 7 bases, and 14 bases lay between the germline ends. Germline lookup yields CDR1 MNHEY and CDR2 SVGAGI. The CDR3 has 14 residues. The clonotype was recovered from an adult in good health. The source material was peripheral blood, sampled on day 0 of AZD1222 vaccination. This chain uses TRBV6-5 with TRBJ1-5; perhaps TRBD1 as D (5 bases). This chain's CDR3 is CASSSLAWDQPQHF. The CDR3 DNA sequence: TGTGCCAGCAGTTCTTTAGCCTGGGACCAGCCCCAGCATTTT.